Sequencing of this T cell receptor beta chain was carried out in a study of technical replicates of blood from several donors. Produced via immunoSEQ multiplex PCR; TCRdb's table is partial and in-frame only. The sample shows 65,000 to 90,000 clones, 92% of them seen only once. The CDR3 is 11 amino acids. V dropped 7 bases and J dropped 5 bases, with 12 bases sitting between them. Germline V gene sequence: CDR1 GTSNPN, CDR2 SVGIG (reference sequence). The TCR originated in a human donor in good health. The sequencing input was T cells isolated from PBMCs. The rearrangement joins TRBV30 to TRBJ2-7; weak D call: TRBD1 (5 bases). The CDR3 nucleotides read TGTGCCTTCCAGGGTTACGACGAGCAGTACTTC. Protein sequence: CAFQGYDEQYF.